This TCR beta chain was observed in a study of cytomegalovirus exposure and HLA in healthy donors. General study results and limits: The classifier, whose performance was assessed in both the original and validation cohorts, reportedly diagnosed cytomegalovirus status with high specificity and sensitivity.

Trimming took 6 bases from V and 6 from J, leaving 14 bases between them. The CDR3 is made up of 13 amino acids. CDR1 is LNHDA and CDR2 is SQIVND in the germline V gene (reference sequence). Vbeta (60) and Jbeta (13) primers were used in the PCR. Sequencing used immunoSEQ multiplex PCR; TCRdb keeps in-frame clones, though not all of them. The table lists some 95,000 clones, around three quarters of them singletons. About this clone: The antigen remains unidentified.

The clonotype was recovered from a man aged 25-45 years in good health and CMV-seronegative. The rearrangement uses TRBV19 and TRBJ2-5; D is unresolved. Sequencing used PBMCs. The CDR3 nucleotides read TGTGCCAGTAGCCCGACCGGGTTGAAGACCCAGTACTTC. Its protein product is CASSPTGLKTQYF.